The clone carrying this TCR beta chain appeared a single time. This entry is derived from a study of blood T cell repertoires in COVID-19. The wider study: Samples representing acute and convalescent COVID-19 were sourced from the United States, Italy and Spain. From T cells, B-cell-depleted T cells, or PBMCs came the material, which was cDNA or gDNA.

The CDR3 extends over 15 amino acids. With V trimmed by 4 bases and J by 5 bases, 7 bases remained unmatched. Germline values: CDR1 LGHDT, CDR2 YNNKEL (reference sequence). As originally analysed: Reference gene primer amplification in the assay estimated nucleated cell counts. The protocol was immunoSEQ multiplex PCR, while the TCRdb copy is restricted to in-frame clones and leaves out a portion. V and J calls and clone size are those listed in that table; D and trimming were worked out from the DNA. The table lists 65,000 to 90,000 clones, about 88% of them singletons, with roughly 9% in the top ten.

The sample consisted of peripheral blood. The V call is TRBV3-1 (or the pseudogene TRBV3-2), the J call TRBJ2-2, with 7 bases matching TRBD2. This sequence was found in a man at least 80 years old with acute or convalescent COVID-19. CDR3 loop: CASSLNGEGTGELFF. CDR3 in DNA: TGTGCCAGCAGCCTGAATGGGGAGGGGACCGGGGAGCTGTTTTTT.